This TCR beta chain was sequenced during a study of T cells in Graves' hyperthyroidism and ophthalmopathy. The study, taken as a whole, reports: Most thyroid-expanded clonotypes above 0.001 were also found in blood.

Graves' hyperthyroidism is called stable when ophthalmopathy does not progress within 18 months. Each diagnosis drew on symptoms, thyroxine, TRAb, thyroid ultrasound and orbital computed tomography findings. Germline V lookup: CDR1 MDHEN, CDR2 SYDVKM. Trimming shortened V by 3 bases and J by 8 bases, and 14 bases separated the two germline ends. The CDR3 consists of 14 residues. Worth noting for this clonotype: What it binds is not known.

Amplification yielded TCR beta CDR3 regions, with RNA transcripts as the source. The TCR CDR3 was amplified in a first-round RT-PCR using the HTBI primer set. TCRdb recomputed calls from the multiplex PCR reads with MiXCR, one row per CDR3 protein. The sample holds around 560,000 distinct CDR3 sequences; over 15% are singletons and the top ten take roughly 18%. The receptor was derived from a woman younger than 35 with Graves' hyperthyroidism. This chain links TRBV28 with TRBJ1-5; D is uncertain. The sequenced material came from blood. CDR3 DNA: TGTGCCAGCAGTTTGACGCCAATTGTGGAGCCCCAGCATTTT. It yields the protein CASSLTPIVEPQHF.